Below are 24 T cell receptor beta chains sequenced from a single sample in a study of shared clonotypes between healthy human individuals. Repertoires were generated with immunoSEQ multiplex PCR, while TCRdb's copy carries only in-frame clones and drops some. Here the sample spans around 1,000,000 clones, about 80% being singletons. Sequencing was performed on memory CD4+ T cells from PBMCs. Sample subset: CD45RA-negative fraction. The receptors stem from a man younger than 35 in good health. Some clones in this sample may be carry-over from other donors' samples.

CDR3 protein: CASSKGQGNYEQYF. In nucleotides, the CDR3 is TGTGCCAGCAGCAAGGGACAGGGGAACTACGAGCAGTACTTC. J is TRBJ2-7 and V is TRBV9; 10 positions agree with TRBD1. Germline assignment: CDR1 SGDLS and CDR2 YYNGEE. The ends lost 4 bases at V and 3 bases at J; junction bases unmatched: 4. The CDR3 is made up of 14 amino acids.

In regard to this clone: The junction does not match germline at one end; this may be a read error. The CDR3 region has the DNA TGCGCCAGCAGCCGAAATAGCGGGAACTACGAGCGGTACTTC. Protein product: CASSRNSGNYERYF. This chain links TRBV4-3 with TRBJ2-7, with TRBD2 identical over 8 bases. CDR3 size: 14 residues. Germline V gene lookup returns CDR1 LGHNA and CDR2 YSLEER.

In this sample, this clone turned up many times. The chain is built from TRBV7-2 and TRBJ2-1; TRBD2 might be the D (6 bases). The CDR3 runs to 13 residues. Germline values: CDR1 SGHTA, CDR2 FQGNSA. The V end lost 5 bases, the J end lost 3 bases, and 8 bases lay between the germline ends. This chain's CDR3 is CASSVTSYNEQFF. CDR3 DNA: TGTGCCAGCAGCGTGACTAGCTACAATGAGCAGTTCTTC. The full variable domain, completed using reference TRBV7-2 and TRBJ2-1, is GAGVSQSPSNKVTEKGKDVELRCDPISGHTALYWYRQSLGQGLEFLIYFQGNSAPDKSGLPSDRFSAERTGGSVSTLTIQRTQQEDSAVYLCASSVTSYNEQFFGPGTRLTVL.

The chain recombines TRBV28 with TRBJ2-1, with D maybe TRBD2 (5 bases). Trimming took off 6 bases at V and 6 bases at J, with 21 bases between the two ends. This CDR3 is 16 amino acids long. CDR1 and CDR2 from the germline V gene are MDHEN and SYDVKM. CDR3: CASSPREDWKFNEQFF. CDR3 coding DNA: TGTGCCAGCAGCCCACGAGAGGACTGGAAGTTCAATGAGCAGTTCTTC.

V gene TRBV2 combines with J gene TRBJ2-6; 8 bases align to TRBD1. Germline CDR1 and CDR2: SNHLY and FYNNEI. Unmatched junction bases numbered 9, after V lost 2 bases and J lost 3 bases. There are 18 residues in the CDR3. CDR3 coding DNA: TGTGCCAGCAGTGAACGTCGCAGGGGGCTAAGTGGGGCCAACGTCCTGACTTTC. Amino acids: CASSERRRGLSGANVLTF. Complete variable domain (other parts from reference TRBV2 and TRBJ2-6): EPEVTQTPSHQVTQMGQEVILRCVPISNHLYFYWYRQILGQKVEFLVSFYNNEISEKSEIFDDQFSVERPDGSNFTLKIRSTKLEDSAMYFCASSERRRGLSGANVLTFGAGSRLTVL.

The chain carries TRBV6-5 and TRBJ2-5; 10 nucleotides align to TRBD1. CDR3 length equals 13 residues. V lost 10 bases to trimming and J lost 5 bases; unmatched junction nucleotides: 7. The germline V gene has CDR1 MNHEY and CDR2 SVGAGI. CDR3 loop: CATGTGVGETQYF. DNA for the CDR3: TGTGCCACAGGGACAGGGGTCGGGGAGACCCAGTACTTC.

The V gene is TRBV28, the J gene TRBJ1-5, with 10 bases aligning to TRBD1. Germline V CDR1 and CDR2: MDHEN, SYDVKM. The CDR3 covers 15 residues. Trimming took 7 bases from V and 3 from J; bases not matched to a gene: 6. CDR3 in amino acids: CASNGDRGYNQPQHF. The CDR3 DNA reads as TGTGCCAGCAATGGGGACAGGGGATACAATCAGCCCCAGCATTTT.

The CDR3 loop reads CASSPGLSGNTIYF. In DNA, the CDR3 is TGTGCCAGCAGCCCCGGGCTCTCTGGAAACACCATATATTTT. This chain uses TRBV11-2 with TRBJ1-3; D remains ambiguous. The V end lost 5 bases, the J end lost 0 bases, and 8 bases lay between the germline ends. CDR1 and CDR2 from the germline V gene are SGHAT and FQNNGV. The CDR3 has 14 amino acids.

This clone was counted a single time. The chain combines TRBV5-1 with TRBJ1-2; TRBD1 might be the D (5 bases). CDR1 is SGHRS, CDR2 YFSETQ, per germline. V lost 0 bases to trimming and J lost 2 bases, with 14 bases between them. This CDR3 has 16 residues. The CDR3 DNA is TGCGCCAGCAGCTTGGGGTTGGGGCTCTCAAACTATGGCTACACCTTC. It yields the protein CASSLGLGLSNYGYTF. Filled out from reference TRBV5-1 and TRBJ1-2, the complete variable domain reads KAGVTQTPRYLIKTRGQQVTLSCSPISGHRSVSWYQQTPGQGLQFLFEYFSETQRNKGNFPGRFSGRQFSNSRSEMNVSTLELGDSALYLCASSLGLGLSNYGYTFGSGTRLTVV.

There are a few counts of this clone. The chain couples TRBV7-9 to TRBJ2-4; D remains unclear. This CDR3 contains 13 residues. Per germline, CDR1 SEHNR and CDR2 FQNEAQ (reference sequence). V gave up 7 bases and J gave up 0 bases, with 7 bases separating them. The DNA of the CDR3 is TGTGCCAGCATCGGCGGAGCCAAAAACATTCAGTACTTC. It is translated as CASIGGAKNIQYF. The variable domain in full, with the rest retrieved from reference TRBV7-9 and TRBJ2-4, is DTGVSQNPRHKITKRGQNVTFRCDPISEHNRLYWYRQTLGQGPEFLTYFQNEAQLEKSRLLSDRFSAERPKGSFSTLEIQRTEQGDSAMYLCASIGGAKNIQYFGAGTRLSVL.

This sequence joins TRBV4-2 and TRBJ2-3; D perhaps matches TRBD2 (5 bases). Germline CDR1 reads LGHNA; CDR2 reads YNFKEQ. This CDR3 contains 17 residues. V was cut by 0 bases and J by 0 bases, with 13 bases left in between. CDR3 nucleotide sequence: TGTGCCAGCAGCCAAGATCCATTGCGGGCTAGCACAGATACGCAGTATTTT. Its protein product is CASSQDPLRASTDTQYF.

Note on this clone: A far bigger clonotype differs at one base, so this is likely a read error. The V call is TRBV6-6, the J call TRBJ2-7; D is perhaps TRBD1 (6 bases). The CDR3 runs to 15 residues. The germline CDR1 and CDR2 sequences are MNHNY and SVGAGI (reference sequence). The chain's CDR3 is CASKPPRGHYYGQYF. The CDR3 DNA reads as TGTGCCAGCAAACCCCCAAGGGGACACTACTACGGGCAGTACTTC.

The V call is TRBV5-1, the J call TRBJ2-2; perhaps TRBD1 as D (7 bases). CDR1 and CDR2 (germline): SGHRS, YFSETQ. The CDR3 has 16 residues. V shed 1 base and J shed 6 bases, with 16 bases lying between them. This chain's CDR3 is CASSLMGRGAPGELFF. The CDR3 bases are TGCGCCAGCAGCTTGATGGGCAGGGGGGCTCCCGGGGAGCTGTTTTTT.

This clone was recorded a few times. The genes are TRBV5-1 and TRBJ2-6; D is perhaps TRBD1 (6 bases). Germline V gives CDR1 SGHRS, CDR2 YFSETQ. The CDR3 consists of 17 residues. The V end lost 7 bases, the J end lost 2 bases, and 19 bases lay between the germline ends. This CDR3 is CASGNTGILPGANVLTF. As DNA, the CDR3 is TGCGCCAGCGGCAACACAGGGATCCTGCCTGGGGCCAACGTCCTGACTTTC.

This sequence joins TRBV10-1 and TRBJ2-1; the match to TRBD2 covers 7 bases. Trimming cost V 3 bases and J 9 bases; bases outside gene matches: 8. Looked up from germline, CDR1 is WNHNN and CDR2 is SYGVQD (reference sequence). The CDR3 is 14 residues long. The CDR3 DNA sequence: TGCGCCAGCAGTGACGGCGGGAGTATTGCTGAGCAGTTCTTC. Residues: CASSDGGSIAEQFF.

This sequence joins TRBV25-1 and TRBJ2-2, with 7 nucleotides matching TRBD2. The germline V gene encodes CDR1 MGHDK and CDR2 SYGVNS. With 5 bases clipped from V and 0 bases from J, the junction kept 3 bases outside the gene matches. The CDR3 consists of 15 residues. The DNA for the CDR3 is TGTGCCAGCAGTCCGGGGACTACGAACACCGGGGAGCTGTTTTTT. Amino acid sequence: CASSPGTTNTGELFF.

The CDR3 DNA follows: TGTGCCAGCAGTCAGACTAGCGGGATAGGCACAGATACGCAGTATTTT. This encodes CASSQTSGIGTDTQYF. The chain is built from TRBV7-8 and TRBJ2-3, with TRBD2 matching over 11 bases. In germline, CDR1 is SGHVS, CDR2 FQNEAQ. The CDR3 spans 16 residues. The J segment lost 1 base and the V segment lost 6 bases, leaving 6 bases of the junction unmatched.

The chain carries TRBV27 and TRBJ2-6, with D possibly being TRBD1 (6 bases). This CDR3 region has 18 residues. CDR1 and CDR2 from the germline V gene are MNHEY and SMNVEV (reference sequence). Trimming removed 5 bases from V and 0 bases from J, with 17 bases in between. The CDR3 region has the DNA TGTGCCAGCAGTCCCAAGACAGGCCCACACTCTGGGGCCAACGTCCTGACTTTC. As protein: CASSPKTGPHSGANVLTF.

The chain uses TRBV7-9 and TRBJ2-1; the match to TRBD1 covers 10 bases. The V segment lost 5 bases and the J segment 9 bases; nucleotides outside the gene matches: 7. Germline loops: CDR1 SEHNR, CDR2 FQNEAQ (reference sequence). This CDR3 region has 14 residues. For the CDR3, the DNA is TGTGCCAGCAGCCTCCGGGACAGGGGTGGTGAGCAGTTCTTC. Translation: CASSLRDRGGEQFF.

This chain uses TRBV5-1 with TRBJ1-1; no definite D call. Germline V gene data show CDR1 as SGHRS and CDR2 as YFSETQ. Trimming pared 0 bases from V and 4 bases from J, leaving 13 bases between. This CDR3 contains 15 residues. As DNA, the CDR3 is TGCGCCAGCAGCTTGGAGTTTCGAGGATTCACTGAAGCTTTCTTT. It codes for CASSLEFRGFTEAFF.

This clone occurred many times. The rearrangement uses TRBV18 and TRBJ2-5, with 9 bases lining up with TRBD1. Losses at the gene ends were 3 bases for V and 5 bases for J; bases not matched to a gene: 10. Germline values: CDR1 KGHSH, CDR2 LQKENI. The CDR3 is 16 residues long. CDR3 DNA sequence: TGTGCCAGCTCACCCCCTACGACAGGGGGTTGGGAGACCCAGTACTTC. The encoded protein is CASSPPTTGGWETQYF.

V gene TRBV6-5 combines with J gene TRBJ2-5; 9 nucleotides match TRBD1. The V gene end was trimmed by 7 bases and the J gene end by 2 bases; junction bases not matched to a gene: 2. The CDR3 has 13 amino acids. CDR1 is MNHEY, CDR2 SVGAGI, per germline. The CDR3 nucleotides read TGTGCCAGCACCGGACAGGGGCAAGAGACCCAGTACTTC. The encoded protein is CASTGQGQETQYF.

The chain employs TRBV2 and TRBJ1-4; 9 bases fit TRBD1. Germline loops: CDR1 SNHLY, CDR2 FYNNEI. This CDR3 region has 18 residues. V lost 6 bases, J lost 5 bases, and 16 bases stayed unmatched. CDR3 in amino acids: CASRDKNRPGQGNEKLFF. The DNA for the CDR3 is TGTGCCAGCAGGGACAAAAACCGACCGGGACAGGGAAATGAAAAACTGTTTTTT.

The chain uses TRBV5-1 and TRBJ2-1; D perhaps matches TRBD1 (5 bases). Between the trimmed V and J ends, which lost 4 bases and 7 bases, there was a span of 12 bases. Per germline, CDR1 SGHRS and CDR2 YFSETQ. The CDR3 spans 13 residues. The CDR3 DNA sequence: TGCGCCAGCAGCCCCCGACAGAGAAATGAGCAGTTCTTC. Protein: CASSPRQRNEQFF.